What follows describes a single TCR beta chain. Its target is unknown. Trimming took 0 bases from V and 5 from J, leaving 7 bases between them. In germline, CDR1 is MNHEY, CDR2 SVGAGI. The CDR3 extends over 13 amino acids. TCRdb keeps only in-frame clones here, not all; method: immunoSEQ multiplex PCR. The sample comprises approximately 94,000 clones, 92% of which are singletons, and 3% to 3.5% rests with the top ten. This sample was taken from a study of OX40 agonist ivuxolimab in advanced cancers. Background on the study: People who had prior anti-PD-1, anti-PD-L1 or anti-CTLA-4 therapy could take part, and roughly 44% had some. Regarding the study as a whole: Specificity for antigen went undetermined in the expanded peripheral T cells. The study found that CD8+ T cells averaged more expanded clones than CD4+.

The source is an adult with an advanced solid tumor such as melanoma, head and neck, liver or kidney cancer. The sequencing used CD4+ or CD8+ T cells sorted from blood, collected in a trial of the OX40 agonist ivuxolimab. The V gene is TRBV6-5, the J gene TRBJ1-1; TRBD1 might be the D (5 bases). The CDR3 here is CASSYSGTTEAFF. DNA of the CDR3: TGTGCCAGCAGTTACTCCGGGACGACTGAAGCTTTCTTT.